The entry that follows covers one T cell receptor beta chain sequence. The sample comes from a study of shared clonotypes between healthy human individuals. From CD4+ cells came CD45RA+ naive and CD45RA-negative memory subsets. The J segment lost 2 bases and the V segment lost 7 bases, leaving 8 bases of the junction unmatched. The CDR3 runs to 16 residues. Per germline, CDR1 GTSNPN and CDR2 SVGIG (reference sequence). Some clones are missing from TCRdb's copy, which holds only in-frame ones; the method was immunoSEQ multiplex PCR. The sample has some 1,600,000 clones; around 98% are singletons. The TCR sequence derives from a man aged 25 to 40 in good health. The rearrangement joins TRBV30 to TRBJ2-1; 13 bases align to TRBD2. Sequencing was performed on naive CD4+ T cells sorted from blood. Subset denoted: CD45RA+ positively selected. In nucleotides, the CDR3 is TGTGCCTTTACATCCACTAGCGGGGGGGCCTACAATGAGCAGTTCTTC. It translates to CAFTSTSGGAYNEQFF.